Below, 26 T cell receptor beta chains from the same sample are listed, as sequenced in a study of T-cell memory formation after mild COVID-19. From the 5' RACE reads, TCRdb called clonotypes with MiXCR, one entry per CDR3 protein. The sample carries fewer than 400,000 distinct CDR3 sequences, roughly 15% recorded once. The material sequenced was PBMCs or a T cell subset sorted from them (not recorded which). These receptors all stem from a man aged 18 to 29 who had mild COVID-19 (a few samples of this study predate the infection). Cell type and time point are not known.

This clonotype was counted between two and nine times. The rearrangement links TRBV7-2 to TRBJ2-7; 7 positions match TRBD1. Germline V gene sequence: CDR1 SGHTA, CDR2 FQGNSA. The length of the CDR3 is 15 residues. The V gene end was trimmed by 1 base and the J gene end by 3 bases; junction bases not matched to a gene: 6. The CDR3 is CASSLGVTGIYEQYV. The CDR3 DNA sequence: TGTGCCAGCAGCTTAGGGGTGACAGGGATCTACGAGCAGTACGTC.

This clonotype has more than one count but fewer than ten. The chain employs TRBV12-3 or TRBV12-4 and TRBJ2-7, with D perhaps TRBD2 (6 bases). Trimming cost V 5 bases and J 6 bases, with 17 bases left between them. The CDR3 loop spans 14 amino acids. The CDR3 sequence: CASSVTGSRGEQYF. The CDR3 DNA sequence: TGTGCCAGCAGTGTTACCGGGAGCCGGGGCGAGCAGTACTTC.

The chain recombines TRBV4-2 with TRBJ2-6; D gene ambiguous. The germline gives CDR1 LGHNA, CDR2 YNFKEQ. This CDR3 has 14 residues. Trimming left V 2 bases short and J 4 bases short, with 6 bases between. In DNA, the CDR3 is TGTGCCAGCAGCCAACTCGGAGGGGCCAACGTCCTGACTTTC. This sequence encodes CASSQLGGANVLTF.

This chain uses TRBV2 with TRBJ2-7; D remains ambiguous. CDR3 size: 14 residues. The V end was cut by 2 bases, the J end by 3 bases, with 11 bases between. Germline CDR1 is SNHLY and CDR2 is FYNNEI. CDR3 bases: TGTGCCAGCAGTGAACAGGCGATTATCTACGAGCAGTACTTC. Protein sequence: CASSEQAIIYEQYF.

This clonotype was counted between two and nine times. Here the CDR3 reads CASSTPGQGDTGELFF. In nucleotides, the CDR3 is TGTGCCAGCAGCACTCCGGGACAGGGGGACACCGGGGAGCTGTTTTTT. The chain joins TRBV13 to TRBJ2-2, with 11 nucleotides matching TRBD1. The germline CDR1 and CDR2 sequences are PRHDT and FYEKMQ (reference sequence). This CDR3 spans 16 amino acids. Trimming at V came to 5 bases and at J to 3 bases, leaving 5 bases not matched to a gene.

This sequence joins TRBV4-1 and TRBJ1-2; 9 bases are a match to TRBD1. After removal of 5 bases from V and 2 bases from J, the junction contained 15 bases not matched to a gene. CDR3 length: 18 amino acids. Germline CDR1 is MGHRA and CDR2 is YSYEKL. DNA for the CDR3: TGCGCCAGCAGCGAATTCCTCATAGCCGGGACAGGGAACTATGGCTACACCTTC. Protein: CASSEFLIAGTGNYGYTF.

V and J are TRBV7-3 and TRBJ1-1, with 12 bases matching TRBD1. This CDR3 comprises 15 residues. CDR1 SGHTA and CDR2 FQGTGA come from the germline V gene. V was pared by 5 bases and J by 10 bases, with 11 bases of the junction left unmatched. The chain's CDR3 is CASSPSGTGGLVAFF. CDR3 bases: TGTGCCAGCAGCCCATCCGGGACAGGGGGCTTAGTAGCTTTCTTT.

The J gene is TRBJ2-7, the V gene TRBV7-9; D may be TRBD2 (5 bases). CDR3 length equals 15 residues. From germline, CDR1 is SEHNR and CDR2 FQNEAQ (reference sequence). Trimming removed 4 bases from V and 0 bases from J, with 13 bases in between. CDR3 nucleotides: TGTGCCAGCAGCTCCGGGGTGGAGGTCTCCTACGAGCAGTACTTC. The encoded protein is CASSSGVEVSYEQYF.

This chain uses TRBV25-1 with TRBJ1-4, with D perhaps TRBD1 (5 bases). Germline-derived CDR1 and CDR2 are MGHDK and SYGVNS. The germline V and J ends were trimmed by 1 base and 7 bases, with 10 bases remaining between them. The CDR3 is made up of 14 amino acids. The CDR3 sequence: CASSESRGGEKLFF. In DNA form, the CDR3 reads TGTGCCAGCAGTGAATCTAGGGGCGGTGAAAAACTGTTTTTT. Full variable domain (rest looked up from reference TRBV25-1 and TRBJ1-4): EADIYQTPRYLVIGTGKKITLECSQTMGHDKMYWYQQDPGMELHLIHYSYGVNSTEKGDLSSESTVSRIRTEHFPLTLESARPSHTSQYLCASSESRGGEKLFFGSGTQLSVL.

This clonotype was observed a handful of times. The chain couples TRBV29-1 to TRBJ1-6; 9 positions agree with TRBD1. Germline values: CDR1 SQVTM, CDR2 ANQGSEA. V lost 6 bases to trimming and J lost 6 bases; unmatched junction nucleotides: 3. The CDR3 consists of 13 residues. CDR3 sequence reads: CSVVQGANSPLHF. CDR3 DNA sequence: TGCAGCGTCGTACAGGGGGCTAATTCACCCCTCCACTTT.

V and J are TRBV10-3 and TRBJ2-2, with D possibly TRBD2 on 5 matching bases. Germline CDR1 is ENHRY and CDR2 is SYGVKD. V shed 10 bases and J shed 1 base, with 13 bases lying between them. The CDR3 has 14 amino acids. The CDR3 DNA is TGTGCCACCTGGACTTCTATGAACACCGGGGAGCTGTTTTTT. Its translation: CATWTSMNTGELFF.

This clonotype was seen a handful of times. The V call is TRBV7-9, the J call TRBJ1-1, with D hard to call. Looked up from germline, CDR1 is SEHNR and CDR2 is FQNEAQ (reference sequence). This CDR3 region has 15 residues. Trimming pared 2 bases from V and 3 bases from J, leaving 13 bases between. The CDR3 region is CASSLSPHGDTEAFF. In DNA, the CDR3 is TGTGCCAGCAGCTTAAGCCCGCACGGAGACACTGAAGCTTTCTTT.

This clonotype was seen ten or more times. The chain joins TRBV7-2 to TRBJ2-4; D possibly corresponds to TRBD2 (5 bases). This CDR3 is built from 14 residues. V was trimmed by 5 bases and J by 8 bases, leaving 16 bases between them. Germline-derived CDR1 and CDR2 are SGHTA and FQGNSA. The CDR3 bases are TGTGCCAGCAGCCCCTTTTCGGGGTCGGACATTCAGTACTTC. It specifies CASSPFSGSDIQYF.

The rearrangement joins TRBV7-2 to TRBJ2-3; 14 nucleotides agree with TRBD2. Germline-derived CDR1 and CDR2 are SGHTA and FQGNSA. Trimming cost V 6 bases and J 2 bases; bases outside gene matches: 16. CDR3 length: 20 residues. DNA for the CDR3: TGTGCCAGCAGTCAGTCCCCAGCGACTAGCGGGGGGGTTTCCACAGATACGCAGTATTTT. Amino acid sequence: CASSQSPATSGGVSTDTQYF.

The CDR3 sequence is CASSPGTLTYEQYF. In DNA form, the CDR3 reads TGCGCCAGCAGCCCAGGGACATTGACCTACGAGCAGTACTTC. V usage is TRBV5-1 and J usage is TRBJ2-7; D is possibly TRBD1 (6 bases). Germline V CDR1 and CDR2: SGHRS, YFSETQ. V was pared by 4 bases and J by 2 bases, with 13 bases between. This CDR3 is built from 14 residues.

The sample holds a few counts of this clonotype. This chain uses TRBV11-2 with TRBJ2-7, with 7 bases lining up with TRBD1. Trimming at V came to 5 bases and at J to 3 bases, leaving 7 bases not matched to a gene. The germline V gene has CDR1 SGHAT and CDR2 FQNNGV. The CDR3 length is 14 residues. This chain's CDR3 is CASSAYRGVYEQYF. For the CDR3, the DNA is TGTGCCAGCAGCGCATACAGGGGCGTCTACGAGCAGTACTTC.

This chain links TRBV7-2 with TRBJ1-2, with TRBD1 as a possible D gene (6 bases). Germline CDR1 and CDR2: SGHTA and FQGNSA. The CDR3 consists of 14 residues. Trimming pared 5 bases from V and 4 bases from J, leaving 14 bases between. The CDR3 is CASSPNEGGYGYTF. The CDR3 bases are TGTGCCAGCAGCCCAAACGAAGGGGGCTATGGCTACACCTTC.

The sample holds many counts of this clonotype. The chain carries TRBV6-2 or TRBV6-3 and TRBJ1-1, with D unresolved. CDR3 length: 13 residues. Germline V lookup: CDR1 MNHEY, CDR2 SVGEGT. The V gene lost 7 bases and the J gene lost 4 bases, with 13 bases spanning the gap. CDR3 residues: CASNTNWGTEAFF. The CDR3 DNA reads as TGTGCCAGCAACACCAACTGGGGCACTGAAGCTTTCTTT.

The CDR3 is CASSVTGRPSGELFF. CDR3 DNA sequence: TGTGCCAGCAGCGTTACGGGACGGCCTTCCGGGGAGCTGTTTTTT. The chain has TRBV7-2 and TRBJ2-2, with D possibly being TRBD1 or TRBD2 (5 bases each). CDR1 is SGHTA and CDR2 is FQGNSA in the germline V gene. The CDR3 has 15 residues. Trimming took 5 bases from V and 6 from J, leaving 16 bases between them. The whole variable domain, filled in from reference TRBV7-2 and TRBJ2-2, reads GAGVSQSPSNKVTEKGKDVELRCDPISGHTALYWYRQSLGQGLEFLIYFQGNSAPDKSGLPSDRFSAERTGGSVSTLTIQRTQQEDSAVYLCASSVTGRPSGELFFGEGSRLTVL.

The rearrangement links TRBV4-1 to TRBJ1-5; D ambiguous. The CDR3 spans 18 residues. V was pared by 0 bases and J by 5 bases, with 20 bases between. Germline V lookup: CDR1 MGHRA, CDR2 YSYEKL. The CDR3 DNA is TGCGCCAGCAGCCAAGATATCGGCCAGATCGCACTCCATCAGCCCCAGCATTTT. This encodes CASSQDIGQIALHQPQHF.

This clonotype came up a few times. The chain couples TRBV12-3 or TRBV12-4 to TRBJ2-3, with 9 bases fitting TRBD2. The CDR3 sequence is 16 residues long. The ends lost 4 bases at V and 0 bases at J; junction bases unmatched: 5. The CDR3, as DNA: TGTGCCAGCAGTTCAACGACTAGCGGTAGCACAGATACGCAGTATTTT. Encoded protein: CASSSTTSGSTDTQYF.

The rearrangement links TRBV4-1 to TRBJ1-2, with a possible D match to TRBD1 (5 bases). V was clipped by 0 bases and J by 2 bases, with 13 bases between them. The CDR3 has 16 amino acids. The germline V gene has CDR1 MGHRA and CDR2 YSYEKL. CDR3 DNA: TGCGCCAGCAGCCAAGATGGTCCAGGGACGAACTATGGCTACACCTTC. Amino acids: CASSQDGPGTNYGYTF.

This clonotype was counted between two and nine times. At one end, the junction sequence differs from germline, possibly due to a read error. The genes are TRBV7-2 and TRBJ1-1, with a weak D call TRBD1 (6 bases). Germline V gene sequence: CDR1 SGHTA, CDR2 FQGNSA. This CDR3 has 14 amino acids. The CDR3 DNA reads TGTGCCAGCAGTTTAGACAGGTGGAACACTGAAGCTTTCTTT. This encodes CASSLDRWNTEAFF.

CDR3: CATSDLSENRDGYEQYV. DNA of the CDR3: TGTGCCACCAGTGATTTGTCTGAGAACAGGGACGGCTACGAGCAGTACGTC. This sequence joins TRBV24-1 and TRBJ2-7, with D possibly being TRBD1 (6 bases). This CDR3 spans 17 amino acids. V shed 0 bases and J shed 3 bases, with 17 bases lying between them. Looked up from germline, CDR1 is KGHDR and CDR2 is SFDVKD.

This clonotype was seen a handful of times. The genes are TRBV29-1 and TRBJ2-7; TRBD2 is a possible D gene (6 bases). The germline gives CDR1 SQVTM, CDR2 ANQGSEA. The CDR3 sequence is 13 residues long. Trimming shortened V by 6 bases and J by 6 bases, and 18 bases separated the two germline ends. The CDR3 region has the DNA TGCAGCGTCGTAAATAATTTGGGAGGCGAGCAGTACTTC. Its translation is CSVVNNLGGEQYF.

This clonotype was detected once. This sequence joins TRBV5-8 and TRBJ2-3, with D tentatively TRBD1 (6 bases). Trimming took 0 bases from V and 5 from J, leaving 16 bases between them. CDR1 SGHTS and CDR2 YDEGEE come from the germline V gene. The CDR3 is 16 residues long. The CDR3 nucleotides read TGTGCCAGCAGCTTGGCCCTGGGGGCGAGCGGAGATACGCAGTATTTT. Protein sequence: CASSLALGASGDTQYF.